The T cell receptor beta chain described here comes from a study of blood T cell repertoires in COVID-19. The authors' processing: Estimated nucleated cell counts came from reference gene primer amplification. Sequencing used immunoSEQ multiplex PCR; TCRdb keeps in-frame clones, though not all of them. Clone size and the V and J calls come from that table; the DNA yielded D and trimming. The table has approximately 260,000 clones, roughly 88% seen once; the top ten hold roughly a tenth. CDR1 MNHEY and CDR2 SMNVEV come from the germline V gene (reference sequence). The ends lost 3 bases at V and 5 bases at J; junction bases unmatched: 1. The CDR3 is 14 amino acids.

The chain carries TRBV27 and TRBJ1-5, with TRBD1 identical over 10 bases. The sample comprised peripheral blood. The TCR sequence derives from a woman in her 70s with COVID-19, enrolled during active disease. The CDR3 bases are TGTGCCAGCAGTTTCGGACAGGGGGATCAGCCCCAGCATTTT. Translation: CASSFGQGDQPQHF.